The rows below give T cell receptor beta chains drawn from one sample of a study of cytomegalovirus exposure and HLA in healthy donors. Clones were sequenced by immunoSEQ multiplex PCR, and TCRdb holds only the in-frame ones, with some missing. The sample gives approximately 120,000 clones, 75% to 90% of which show up once; about 7% is in the top ten. Sample: PBMCs. These receptors came from a woman aged 25 to 45 in good health and CMV-seropositive. CDR3s include the opening cysteine and the closing phenylalanine or tryptophan. Fields, in order: V gene, J gene, CDR3 protein.

TRBV6-5	TRBJ2-1	CASAAGGGYYNEQFF
TRBV7-8	TRBJ1-2	CASSLAREGRGRGGYTF
TRBV29-1	TRBJ1-2	CSVEDRGTKGYYGYTF
TRBV7-9	TRBJ1-1	CASSLARGGAAFF
TRBV5-1	TRBJ2-2	CASATTSTWNTGELFF
TRBV7-3	TRBJ2-1	CASSLGLAGVGEQFF
TRBV14	TRBJ2-5	CASSQGRQSHRYF
TRBV19	TRBJ1-1	CASSPVRDRVNTEAFF
TRBV11-2	TRBJ1-4	CASSLDGDSGSDEKLFF
TRBV12-1	TRBJ1-1	CASSLSDRGRTEAFF
TRBV7-9	TRBJ2-5	CSSSVTGEETQYF
TRBV2	TRBJ2-1	CASIIAGGPNLHNEQFF
TRBV7-6	TRBJ1-6	CASRNTPGQLHSPLHF
TRBV13	TRBJ1-3	CASSRSGSGNTIYF
TRBV18	TRBJ2-1	CASSPRIAGGNEQFF
TRBV10-3	TRBJ1-3	CATSSMGGSGNTIYF
TRBV10-1	TRBJ1-4	CASSEQVNEKLFF
TRBV10-3	TRBJ2-2	CAISEKGTVNGELFF
TRBV7-6	TRBJ1-4	CASSPVANEKLFF
TRBV19	TRBJ1-1	CASSPTGVGTEAFF
TRBV28	TRBJ2-1	CASIQGAREGLYNEQFF
TRBV6-5	TRBJ2-7	CASKGLAGGGHEQYF
TRBV28	TRBJ2-1	CASSLSAAGGRRVNEQFF